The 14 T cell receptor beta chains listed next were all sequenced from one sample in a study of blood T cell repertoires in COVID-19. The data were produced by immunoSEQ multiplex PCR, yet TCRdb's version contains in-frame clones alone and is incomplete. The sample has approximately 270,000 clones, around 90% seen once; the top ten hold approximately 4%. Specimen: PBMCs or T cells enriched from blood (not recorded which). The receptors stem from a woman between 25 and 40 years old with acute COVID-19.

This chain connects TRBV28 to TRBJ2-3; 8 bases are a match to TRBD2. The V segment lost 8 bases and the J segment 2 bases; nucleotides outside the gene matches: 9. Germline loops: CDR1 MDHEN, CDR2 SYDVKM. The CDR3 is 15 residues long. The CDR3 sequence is CASAGSGSNTDTQYF. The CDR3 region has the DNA TGTGCCAGCGCCGGAAGCGGGAGTAACACAGATACGCAGTATTTT.

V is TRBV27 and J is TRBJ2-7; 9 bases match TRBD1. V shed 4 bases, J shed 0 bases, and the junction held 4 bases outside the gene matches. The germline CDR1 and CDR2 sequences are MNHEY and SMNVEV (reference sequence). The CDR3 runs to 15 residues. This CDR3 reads CASSSGQGFSYEQYF. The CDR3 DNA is TGTGCCAGCAGTTCGGGACAGGGATTCTCCTACGAGCAGTACTTC.

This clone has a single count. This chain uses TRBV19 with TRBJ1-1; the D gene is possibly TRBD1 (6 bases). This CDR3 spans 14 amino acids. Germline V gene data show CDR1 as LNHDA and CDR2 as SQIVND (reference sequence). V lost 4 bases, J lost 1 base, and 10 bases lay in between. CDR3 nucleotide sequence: TGTGCCAGTAGTACCGGACAGAGGAACACTGAAGCTTTCTTT. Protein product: CASSTGQRNTEAFF.

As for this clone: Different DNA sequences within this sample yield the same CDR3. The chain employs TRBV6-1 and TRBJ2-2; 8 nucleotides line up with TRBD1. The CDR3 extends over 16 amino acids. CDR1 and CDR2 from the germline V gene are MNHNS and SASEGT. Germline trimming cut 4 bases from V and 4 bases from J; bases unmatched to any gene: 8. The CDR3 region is CASSASGTGTTGELFF. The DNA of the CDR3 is TGTGCCAGCAGTGCATCCGGGACAGGAACCACCGGGGAGCTGTTTTTT.

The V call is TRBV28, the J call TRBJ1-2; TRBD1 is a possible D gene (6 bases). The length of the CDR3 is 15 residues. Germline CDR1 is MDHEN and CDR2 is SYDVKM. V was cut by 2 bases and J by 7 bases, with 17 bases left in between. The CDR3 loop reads CASSLRGAQSRGYTF. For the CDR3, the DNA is TGTGCCAGCAGTTTACGGGGGGCGCAGAGTCGTGGCTACACCTTC.

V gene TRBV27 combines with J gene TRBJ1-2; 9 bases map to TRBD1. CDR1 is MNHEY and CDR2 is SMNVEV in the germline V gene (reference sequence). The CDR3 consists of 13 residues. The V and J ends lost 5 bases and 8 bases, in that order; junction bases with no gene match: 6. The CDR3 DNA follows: TGTGCCAGCAGTGGGGACAGGGCATGGGGCTACACCTTC. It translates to CASSGDRAWGYTF.

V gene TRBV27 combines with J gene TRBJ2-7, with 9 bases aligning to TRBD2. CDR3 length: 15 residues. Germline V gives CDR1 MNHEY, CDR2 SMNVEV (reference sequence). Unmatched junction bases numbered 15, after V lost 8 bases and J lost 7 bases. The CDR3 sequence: CASSTFIAGVGEQYF. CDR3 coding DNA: TGTGCCAGCTCCACCTTCATAGCGGGAGTAGGGGAGCAGTACTTC.

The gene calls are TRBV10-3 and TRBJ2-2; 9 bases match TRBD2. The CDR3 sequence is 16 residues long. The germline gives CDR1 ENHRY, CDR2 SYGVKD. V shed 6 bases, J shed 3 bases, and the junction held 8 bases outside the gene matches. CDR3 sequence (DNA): TGTGCCATCAGCTCCGGGACTAGCATCGACACCGGGGAGCTGTTTTTT. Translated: CAISSGTSIDTGELFF.

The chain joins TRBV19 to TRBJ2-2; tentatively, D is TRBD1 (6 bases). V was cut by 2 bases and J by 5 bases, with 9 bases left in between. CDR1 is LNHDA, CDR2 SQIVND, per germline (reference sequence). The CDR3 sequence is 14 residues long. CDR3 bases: TGTGCCAGTAGTATAACAGGGCGGACCGGGGAGCTGTTTTTT. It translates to CASSITGRTGELFF. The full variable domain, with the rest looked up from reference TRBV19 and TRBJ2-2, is DGGITQSPKYLFRKEGQNVTLSCEQNLNHDAMYWYRQDPGQGLRLIYYSQIVNDFQKGDIAEGYSVSREKKESFPLTVTSAQKNPTAFYLCASSITGRTGELFFGEGSRLTVL.

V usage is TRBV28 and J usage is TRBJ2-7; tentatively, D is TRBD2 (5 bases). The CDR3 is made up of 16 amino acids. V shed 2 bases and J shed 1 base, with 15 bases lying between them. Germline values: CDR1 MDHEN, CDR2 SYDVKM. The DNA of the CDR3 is TGTGCCAGCAGTTTAATCCCAGCGGAGCCTTCCTACGAGCAGTACTTC. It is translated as CASSLIPAEPSYEQYF.

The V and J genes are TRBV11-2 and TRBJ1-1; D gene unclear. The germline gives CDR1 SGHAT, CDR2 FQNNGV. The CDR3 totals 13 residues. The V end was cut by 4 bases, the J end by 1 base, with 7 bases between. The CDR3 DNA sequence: TGTGCCAGCAGCTCGAGTGAGAACACTGAAGCTTTCTTT. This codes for CASSSSENTEAFF.

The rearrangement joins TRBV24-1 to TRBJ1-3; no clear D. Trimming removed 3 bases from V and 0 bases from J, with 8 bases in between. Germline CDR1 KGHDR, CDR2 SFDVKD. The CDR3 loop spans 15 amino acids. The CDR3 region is CATSDKGVSGNTIYF. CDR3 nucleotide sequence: TGTGCCACCAGTGATAAGGGAGTCTCTGGAAACACCATATATTTT.

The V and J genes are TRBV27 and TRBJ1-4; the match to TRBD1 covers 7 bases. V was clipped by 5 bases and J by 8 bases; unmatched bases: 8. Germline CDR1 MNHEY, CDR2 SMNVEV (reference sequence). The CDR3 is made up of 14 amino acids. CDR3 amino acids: CASSMTGTDEKLFF. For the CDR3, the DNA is TGTGCCAGCAGTATGACAGGGACAGACGAAAAACTGTTTTTT.

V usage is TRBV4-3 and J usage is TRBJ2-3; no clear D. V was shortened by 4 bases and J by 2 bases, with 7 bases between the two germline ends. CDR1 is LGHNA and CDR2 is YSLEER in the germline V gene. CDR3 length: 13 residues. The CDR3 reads CASSLQITDTQYF. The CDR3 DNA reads TGCGCCAGCAGCCTACAGATCACAGATACGCAGTATTTT.